This T cell receptor beta chain was captured by sequencing in a study of blood T cell repertoires in COVID-19. Only in-frame clones appear in the TCRdb table, and some are missing; sequencing was by immunoSEQ multiplex PCR. The table has tens of thousands of clones, more than 75% seen once. This TCR was recovered from a human donor in a cohort sampled during active COVID-19. The sequenced sample consisted of peripheral blood.

This chain's CDR3 is CSVRAEGLHGELFF. CDR3 nucleotides: TGCAGCGTTAGGGCGGAGGGCCTCCACGGGGAGCTGTTTTTT. The genes are TRBV29-1 and TRBJ2-2; D perhaps matches TRBD2 (6 bases). The CDR3 loop spans 14 amino acids. Germline CDR1 SQVTM, CDR2 ANQGSEA. Trimming cost V 5 bases and J 7 bases, with 17 bases left between them.